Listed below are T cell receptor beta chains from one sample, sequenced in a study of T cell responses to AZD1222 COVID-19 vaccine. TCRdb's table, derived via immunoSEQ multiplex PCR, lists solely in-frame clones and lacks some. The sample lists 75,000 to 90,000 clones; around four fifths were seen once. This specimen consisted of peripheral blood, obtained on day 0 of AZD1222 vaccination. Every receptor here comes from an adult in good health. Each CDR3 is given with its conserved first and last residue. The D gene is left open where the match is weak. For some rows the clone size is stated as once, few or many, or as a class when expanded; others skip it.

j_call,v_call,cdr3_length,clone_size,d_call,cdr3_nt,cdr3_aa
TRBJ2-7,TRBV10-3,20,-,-,TGTGCCATCAGTGAGTCGCTAAGCGTACGTGCAGGGGGGAACTCCTACGAGCAGTACTTC,CAISESLSVRAGGNSYEQYF
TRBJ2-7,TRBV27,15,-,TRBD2,TGTGCCAGCAGTTACCTAGCGGGAGACTCCTACGAGCAGTACTTC,CASSYLAGDSYEQYF
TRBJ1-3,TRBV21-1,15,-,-,TGTGCCAGCAGCTGGGACAGACTCTCTGGAAACACCATATATTTT,CASSWDRLSGNTIYF
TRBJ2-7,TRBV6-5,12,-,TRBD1,TGTGCCAGCAGTTACGCCGGGACAGAGTTCTACTTC,CASSYAGTEFYF
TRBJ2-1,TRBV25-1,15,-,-,TGTGCCAGCAGTGAATTACATGGGCCCTACAATGAGCAGTTCTTC,CASSELHGPYNEQFF
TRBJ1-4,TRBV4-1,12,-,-,TGCGCCAGCAGCCAACGGACAGAAAAACTGTTTTTT,CASSQRTEKLFF
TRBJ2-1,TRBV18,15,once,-,TGTGCCAGCTCAAAAGGGGCAGGGACGGACAATGAGCAGTTCTTC,CASSKGAGTDNEQFF
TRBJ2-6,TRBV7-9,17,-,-,TGTGCCAGCAGCTTCATCAGGGTTTTTTCTGGGGCCAACGTCCTGACTTTC,CASSFIRVFSGANVLTF
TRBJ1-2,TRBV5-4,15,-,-,TGTGCCAGCAGCACACCTAATCGGGGGAACTATGGCTACACCTTC,CASSTPNRGNYGYTF
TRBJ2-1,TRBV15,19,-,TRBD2,TGTGCCACCAGCAGCAAGGGACTAGCGGGAGGGATGACCTACAATGAGCAGTTCTTC,CATSSKGLAGGMTYNEQFF
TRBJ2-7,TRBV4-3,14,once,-,TGCGCCAGCAGCCAAGAGAAGTACTCCTACGAGCAGTACTTC,CASSQEKYSYEQYF
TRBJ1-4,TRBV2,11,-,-,TGTGCCAGCCAGCAGTATGAAAAACTGTTTTTT,CASQQYEKLFF
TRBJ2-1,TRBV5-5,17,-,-,TGTGCCAGCAGCCTTACCGGGACTCGGAGCTCCTACAATGAGCAGTTCTTC,CASSLTGTRSSYNEQFF
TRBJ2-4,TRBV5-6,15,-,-,TGTGCCAGCAGCTTGTATGAGTGGGCCAAAAACATTCAGTACTTC,CASSLYEWAKNIQYF
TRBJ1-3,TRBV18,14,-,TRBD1,TGTGCCAGCTCAGGGACAGACTCTGGAAACACCATATATTTT,CASSGTDSGNTIYF
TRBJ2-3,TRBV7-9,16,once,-,TGTGCCAGCAGCTTAGCGCTATCAGGGAACACAGATACGCAGTATTTT,CASSLALSGNTDTQYF
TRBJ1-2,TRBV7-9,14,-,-,TGTGCCAGCAGCTTAGCCGGCAGGGACTATGGCTACACCTTC,CASSLAGRDYGYTF
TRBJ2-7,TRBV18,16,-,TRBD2,TGTGCCAGCTCACCACCTGGGCTAGCGGGAGCTTACGAGCAGTACTTC,CASSPPGLAGAYEQYF
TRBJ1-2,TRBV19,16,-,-,TGTGCCAGTAGTGACCCTGGGAGACAGATTTTCTATGGCTACACCTTC,CASSDPGRQIFYGYTF
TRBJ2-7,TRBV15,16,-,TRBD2,TGTGCCACCACCCAGCGAGCCAGCGGGAGGGCCTACGAGCAGTACTTC,CATTQRASGRAYEQYF
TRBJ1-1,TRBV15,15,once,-,TGTGCCACCAGCAGAACATCAGCCATGAACACTGAAGCTTTCTTT,CATSRTSAMNTEAFF
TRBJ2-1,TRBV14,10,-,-,TGTGCCAGCGGGAACAATGAGCAGTTCTTC,CASGNNEQFF
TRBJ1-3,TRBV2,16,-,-,TGTGCCAGCAGCCTCGAGTCAACAGGCTCTGGAAACACCATATATTTT,CASSLESTGSGNTIYF
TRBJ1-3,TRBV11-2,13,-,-,TGTGCCAGCAGCTTAGGTGGGGGAAACACCATATATTTT,CASSLGGGNTIYF
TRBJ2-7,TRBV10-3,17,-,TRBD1,TGTGCCATCAGTGAGTCGATAGGTGCCGGACAGGGGTACGAGCAGTACTTC,CAISESIGAGQGYEQYF
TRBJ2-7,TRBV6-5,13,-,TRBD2,TGTGCCAGCGAGGTAGCGGGGTCCTACGAGCAGTACTTC,CASEVAGSYEQYF
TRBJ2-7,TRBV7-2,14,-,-,TGTGCCAGCAGCTTGTTCACTAGCTCCTACGAGCAGTACTTC,CASSLFTSSYEQYF
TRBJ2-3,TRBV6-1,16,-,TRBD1,TGTGCCAGCAGTGGTCGGACAGGGGGGAGAACAGATACGCAGTATTTT,CASSGRTGGRTDTQYF
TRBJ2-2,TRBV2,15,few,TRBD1,TGTGCCAGCAGCGAGACAGGGGGGGGCACCGGGGAGCTGTTTTTT,CASSETGGGTGELFF
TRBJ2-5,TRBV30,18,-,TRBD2,TGTGCCTGGAGTACCCCGACTAGCGGGAGGTACCTCCAAGAGACCCAGTACTTC,CAWSTPTSGRYLQETQYF
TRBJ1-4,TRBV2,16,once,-,TGTGCCAGCAGACTTTACAGCATCTCAACTAATGAAAAACTGTTTTTT,CASRLYSISTNEKLFF
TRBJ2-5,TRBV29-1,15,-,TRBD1,TGCAGCGTTCGACAGGGGAGGATGAGTCGGGAGACCCAGTACTTC,CSVRQGRMSRETQYF
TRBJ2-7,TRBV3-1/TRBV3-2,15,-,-,TGTGCCAGCAGCCAGGGACCTCAGAACTCCTACGAGCAGTACTTC,CASSQGPQNSYEQYF
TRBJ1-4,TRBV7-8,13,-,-,TGTGCCAGCAGCCCCCGGTCGTCTGAAAAACTGTTTTTT,CASSPRSSEKLFF
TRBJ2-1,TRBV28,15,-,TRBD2,TGTGCCAGCAAAACCGGGACTAGCTCCTACAATGAGCAGTTCTTC,CASKTGTSSYNEQFF
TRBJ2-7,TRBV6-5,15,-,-,TGTGCCAGCAGTTACTCGGGGGGAAGTTACGACGAGCAGTACTTC,CASSYSGGSYDEQYF
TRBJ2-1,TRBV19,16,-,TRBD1,TGTGCCAGTACCAAGCAGAGACAGGGGGCTTTCAATGAGCAGTTCTTC,CASTKQRQGAFNEQFF
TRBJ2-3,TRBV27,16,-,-,TGTGCCAGCAGCCCAGAGACAGGGTGGAGGGGAGATACGCAGTATTTT,CASSPETGWRGDTQYF
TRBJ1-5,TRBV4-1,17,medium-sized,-,TGCGCCAGCAGCCAACCGGAATATCCTTATAGCAATCAGCCCCAGCATTTT,CASSQPEYPYSNQPQHF
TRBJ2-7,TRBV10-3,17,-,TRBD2,TGTGCCATCAGTCCTCTAGCGGGGCGGGGGAGACCCTACGAGCAGTACTTC,CAISPLAGRGRPYEQYF
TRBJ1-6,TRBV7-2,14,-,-,TGTGCCAGCAGCTCTCGTCGGGTCTTGTCACCCCTCCACTTT,CASSSRRVLSPLHF
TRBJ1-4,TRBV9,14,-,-,TGTGCCAGCAGCGCGCGACAGGCTAATGAAAAACTGTTTTTT,CASSARQANEKLFF
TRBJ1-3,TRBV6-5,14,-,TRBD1,TGTGCCAGCAGCGCCGACAGGGGCGGAAACACCATATATTTT,CASSADRGGNTIYF
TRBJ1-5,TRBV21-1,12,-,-,TGTGCCAGCAGCAAGAGAAATCAGCCCCAGCATTTT,CASSKRNQPQHF
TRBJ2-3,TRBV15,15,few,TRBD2,TGTGCCACCAGCCGGCGTAGCGGGAGCACAGATACGCAGTATTTT,CATSRRSGSTDTQYF
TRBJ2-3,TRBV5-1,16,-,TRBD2,TGCGCCAGCAGCGAGACTAGCGGGAGGGTCACAGATACGCAGTATTTT,CASSETSGRVTDTQYF
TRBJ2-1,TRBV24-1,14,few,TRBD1,TGTGCCACCAGCACCGGGACAGGGTACAATGAGCAGTTCTTC,CATSTGTGYNEQFF
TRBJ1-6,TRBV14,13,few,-,TGTGCCAGCAGCCCCCGGACCGACTCTCCCCTCCACTTT,CASSPRTDSPLHF
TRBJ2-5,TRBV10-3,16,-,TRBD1,TGTGCCATCAGTGAAGGGCAGACAGGGAGTGGAGAGACCCAGTACTTC,CAISEGQTGSGETQYF
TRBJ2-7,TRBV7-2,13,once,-,TGTGCCAGCAGCTTCTGGGTCGGCCACGAGCAGTACTTC,CASSFWVGHEQYF
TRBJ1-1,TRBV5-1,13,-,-,TGCGCCAGCAGCGCCACACTAGGCTTTGAAGCTTTCTTT,CASSATLGFEAFF
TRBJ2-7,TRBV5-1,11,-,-,TGCGCCAGCAGCTTTGCCTACGAGCAGTACTTC,CASSFAYEQYF
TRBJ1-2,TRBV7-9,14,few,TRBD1,TGTGCCAGCAGCCATCCTAGACAGGGGGGAGGCTACACCTTC,CASSHPRQGGGYTF
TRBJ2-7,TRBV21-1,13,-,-,TGTGCCAGCAGCAAGTGGGGCCCGCACGAGCAGTACTTC,CASSKWGPHEQYF
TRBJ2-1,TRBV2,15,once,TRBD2,TGTGCCAGCAGTCTCCGTAGCGGGAGGGCCCATGAGCAGTTCTTC,CASSLRSGRAHEQFF